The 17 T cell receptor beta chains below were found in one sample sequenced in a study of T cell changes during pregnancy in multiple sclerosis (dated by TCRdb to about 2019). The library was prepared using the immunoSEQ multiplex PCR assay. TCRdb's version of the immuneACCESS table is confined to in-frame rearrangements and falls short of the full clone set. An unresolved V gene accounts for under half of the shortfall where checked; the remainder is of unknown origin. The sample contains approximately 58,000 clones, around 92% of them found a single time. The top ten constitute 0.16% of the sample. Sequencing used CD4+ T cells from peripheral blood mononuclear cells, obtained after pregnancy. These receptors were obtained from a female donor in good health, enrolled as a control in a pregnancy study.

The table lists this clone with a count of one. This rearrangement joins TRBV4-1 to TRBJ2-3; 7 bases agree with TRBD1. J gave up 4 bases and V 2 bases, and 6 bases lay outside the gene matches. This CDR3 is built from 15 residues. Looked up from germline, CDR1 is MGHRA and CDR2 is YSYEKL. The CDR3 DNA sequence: TGCGCCAGCAGCCAACTTCCCCAGGGGGCAGATACGCAGTATTTT. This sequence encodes CASSQLPQGADTQYF.

The CDR3 nucleotides are TGTGCCAGCAGTGAATTCGCGGGGGGCGATGAGCAGTTCTTC. Its translation is CASSEFAGGDEQFF. This chain connects TRBV25-1 to TRBJ2-1; 8 bases line up with TRBD2. The CDR3 is 14 residues long. V gave up 1 base and J gave up 8 bases; unmatched junction bases: 4. Germline V gene data show CDR1 as MGHDK and CDR2 as SYGVNS.

CDR3 bases: TGTGCCAGCAGCTTATCACACAGGGGGACCCACGAGCAGTACTTC. It codes for CASSLSHRGTHEQYF. The chain is built from TRBV7-6 and TRBJ2-7, with 8 nucleotides matching TRBD1. From germline, CDR1 is SGHVS and CDR2 FNYEAQ. The CDR3 loop spans 15 amino acids. V was clipped by 2 bases and J by 5 bases; unmatched bases: 8.

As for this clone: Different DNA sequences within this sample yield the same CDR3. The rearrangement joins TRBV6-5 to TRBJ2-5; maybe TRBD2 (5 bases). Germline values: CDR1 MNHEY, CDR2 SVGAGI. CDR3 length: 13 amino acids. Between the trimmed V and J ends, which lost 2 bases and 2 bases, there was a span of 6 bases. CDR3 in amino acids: CASSYRGQETQYF. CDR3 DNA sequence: TGTGCCAGCAGTTACAGAGGGCAAGAGACCCAGTACTTC.

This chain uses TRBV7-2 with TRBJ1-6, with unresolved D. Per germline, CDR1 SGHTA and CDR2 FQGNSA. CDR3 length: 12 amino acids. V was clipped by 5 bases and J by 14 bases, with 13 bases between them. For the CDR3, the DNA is TGTGCCAGCAGCACCCTTACAGATACCCTCCACTTT. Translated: CASSTLTDTLHF.

This CDR3 reads CASSPSPGQASLRTEAFF. CDR3 in DNA: TGTGCCAGCAGCCCGAGTCCGGGACAGGCATCGCTGCGCACTGAAGCTTTCTTT. The chain employs TRBV5-6 and TRBJ1-1; 8 bases align to TRBD1. The CDR3 has 18 amino acids. With V trimmed by 4 bases and J by 4 bases, 18 bases remained unmatched. Germline lookup yields CDR1 SGHDT and CDR2 YYEEEE.

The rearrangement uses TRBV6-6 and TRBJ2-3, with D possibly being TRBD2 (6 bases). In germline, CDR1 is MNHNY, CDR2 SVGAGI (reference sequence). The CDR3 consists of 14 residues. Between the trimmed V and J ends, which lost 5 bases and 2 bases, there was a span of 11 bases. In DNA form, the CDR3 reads TGTGCCAGCAGTCCTAGCGTCCCCACAGATACGCAGTATTTT. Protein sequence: CASSPSVPTDTQYF.

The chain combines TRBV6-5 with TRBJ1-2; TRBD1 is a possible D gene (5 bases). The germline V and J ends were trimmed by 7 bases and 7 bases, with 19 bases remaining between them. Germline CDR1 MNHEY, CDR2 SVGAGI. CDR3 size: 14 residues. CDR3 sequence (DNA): TGTGCCAGCACCTCTGGGATAGGGGATGGTGGCTACACCTTC. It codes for CASTSGIGDGGYTF.

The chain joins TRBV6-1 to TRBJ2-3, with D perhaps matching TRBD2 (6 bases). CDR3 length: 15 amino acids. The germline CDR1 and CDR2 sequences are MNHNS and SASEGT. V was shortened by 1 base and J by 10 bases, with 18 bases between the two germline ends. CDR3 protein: CASSEGGAGAGAQYF. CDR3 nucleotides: TGTGCCAGCAGTGAAGGAGGAGCGGGCGCTGGGGCGCAGTATTTT.

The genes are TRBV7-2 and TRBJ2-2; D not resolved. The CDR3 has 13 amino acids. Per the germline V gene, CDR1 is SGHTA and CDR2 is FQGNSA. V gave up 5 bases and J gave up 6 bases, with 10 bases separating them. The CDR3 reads CASSPRRSGELFF. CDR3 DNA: TGTGCCAGCAGCCCTCGGCGGTCCGGGGAGCTGTTTTTT.

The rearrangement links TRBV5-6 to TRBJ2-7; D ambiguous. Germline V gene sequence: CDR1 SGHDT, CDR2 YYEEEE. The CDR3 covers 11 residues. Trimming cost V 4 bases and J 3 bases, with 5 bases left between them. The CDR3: CASSAGYEQYF. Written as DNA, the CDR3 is TGTGCCAGCAGCGCAGGCTACGAGCAGTACTTC.

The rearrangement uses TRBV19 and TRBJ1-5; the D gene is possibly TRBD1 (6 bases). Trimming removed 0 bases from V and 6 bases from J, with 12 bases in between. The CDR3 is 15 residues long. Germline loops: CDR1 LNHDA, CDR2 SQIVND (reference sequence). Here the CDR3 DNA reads TGTGCCAGTAGTATAGAAACAGGGCTCCGTCAGCCCCAGCATTTT. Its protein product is CASSIETGLRQPQHF.

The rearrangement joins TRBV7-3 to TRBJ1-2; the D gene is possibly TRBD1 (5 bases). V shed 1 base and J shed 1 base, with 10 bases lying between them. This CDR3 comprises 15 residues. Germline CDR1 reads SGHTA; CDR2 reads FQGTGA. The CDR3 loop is CASSLMPGLNYGYTF. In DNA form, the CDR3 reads TGTGCCAGCAGCTTAATGCCAGGGCTTAACTATGGCTACACCTTC.

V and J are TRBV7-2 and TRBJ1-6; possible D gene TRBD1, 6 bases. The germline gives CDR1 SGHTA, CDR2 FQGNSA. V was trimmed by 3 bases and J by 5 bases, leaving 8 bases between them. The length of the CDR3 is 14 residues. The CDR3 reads CASSFQGNNSPLHF. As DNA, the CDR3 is TGTGCCAGCAGCTTTCAGGGGAATAATTCACCCCTCCACTTT. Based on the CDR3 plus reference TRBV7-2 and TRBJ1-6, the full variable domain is GAGVSQSPSNKVTEKGKDVELRCDPISGHTALYWYRQSLGQGLEFLIYFQGNSAPDKSGLPSDRFSAERTGGSVSTLTIQRTQQEDSAVYLCASSFQGNNSPLHFGNGTRLTVT.

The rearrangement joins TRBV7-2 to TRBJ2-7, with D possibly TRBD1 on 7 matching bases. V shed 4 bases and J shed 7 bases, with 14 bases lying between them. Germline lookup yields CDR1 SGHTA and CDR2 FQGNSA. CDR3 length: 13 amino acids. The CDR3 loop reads CASSSGGSREQYF. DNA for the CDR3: TGTGCCAGCAGCTCAGGGGGGAGTCGTGAGCAGTACTTC.

The CDR3, as DNA: TGTGCCTGGAGTTTAAACAGGGTCAGGGAACTGTTTTTT. Protein product: CAWSLNRVRELFF. This chain links TRBV30 with TRBJ1-4, with D perhaps matching TRBD1 (6 bases). This CDR3 comprises 13 residues. The V gene lost 2 bases and the J gene lost 12 bases, with 16 bases spanning the gap. The germline CDR1 and CDR2 sequences are GTSNPN and SVGIG (reference sequence).

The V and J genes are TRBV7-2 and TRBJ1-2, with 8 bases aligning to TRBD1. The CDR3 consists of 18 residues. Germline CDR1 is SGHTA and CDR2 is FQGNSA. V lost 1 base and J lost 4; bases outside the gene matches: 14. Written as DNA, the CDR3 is TGTGCCAGCAGCTTAGACGGGACAGGCCTTCGATCTGGCTATGGCTACACCTTC. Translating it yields CASSLDGTGLRSGYGYTF. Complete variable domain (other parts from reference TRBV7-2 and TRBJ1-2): GAGVSQSPSNKVTEKGKDVELRCDPISGHTALYWYRQSLGQGLEFLIYFQGNSAPDKSGLPSDRFSAERTGGSVSTLTIQRTQQEDSAVYLCASSLDGTGLRSGYGYTFGSGTRLTVV.